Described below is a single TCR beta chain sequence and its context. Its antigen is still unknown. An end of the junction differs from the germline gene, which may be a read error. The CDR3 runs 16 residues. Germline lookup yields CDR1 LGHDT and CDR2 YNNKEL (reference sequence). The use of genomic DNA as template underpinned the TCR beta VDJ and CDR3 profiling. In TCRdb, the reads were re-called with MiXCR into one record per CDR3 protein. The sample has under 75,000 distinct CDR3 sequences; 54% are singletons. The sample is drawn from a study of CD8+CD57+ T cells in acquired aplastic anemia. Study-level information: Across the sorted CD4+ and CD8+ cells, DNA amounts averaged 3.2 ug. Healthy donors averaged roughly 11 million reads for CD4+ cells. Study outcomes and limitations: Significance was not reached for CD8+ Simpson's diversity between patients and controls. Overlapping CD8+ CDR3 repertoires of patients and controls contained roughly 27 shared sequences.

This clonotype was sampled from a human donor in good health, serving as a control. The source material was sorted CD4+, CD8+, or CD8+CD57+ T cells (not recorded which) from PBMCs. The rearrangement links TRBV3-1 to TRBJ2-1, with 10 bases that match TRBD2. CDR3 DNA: TGTGCCAGCAGCCAAGCGAGCGGGAGGGCCTACAATGAGCGGTTCTTC. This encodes CASSQASGRAYNERFF.